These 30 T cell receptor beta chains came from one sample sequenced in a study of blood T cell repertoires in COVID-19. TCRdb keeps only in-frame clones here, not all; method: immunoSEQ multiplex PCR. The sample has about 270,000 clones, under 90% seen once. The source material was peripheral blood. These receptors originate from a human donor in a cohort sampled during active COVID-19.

CDR3 sequence (DNA): TGCGCCAGCAGACCAGTAGCGGGAACCTACAATGAGCAGTTCTTC. This codes for CASRPVAGTYNEQFF. The rearrangement links TRBV5-1 to TRBJ2-1, with 8 nucleotides matching TRBD2. Trimming at V came to 5 bases and at J to 2 bases, leaving 6 bases not matched to a gene. Germline V gene data show CDR1 as SGHRS and CDR2 as YFSETQ. CDR3 length: 15 residues.

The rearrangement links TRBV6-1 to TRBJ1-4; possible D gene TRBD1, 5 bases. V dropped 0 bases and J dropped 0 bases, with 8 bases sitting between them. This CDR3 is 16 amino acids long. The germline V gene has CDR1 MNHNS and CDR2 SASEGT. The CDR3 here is CASSEAGVATNEKLFF. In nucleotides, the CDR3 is TGTGCCAGCAGTGAAGCAGGGGTTGCAACTAATGAAAAACTGTTTTTT.

CDR3 sequence reads: CASSTSYGYTF. DNA of the CDR3: TGTGCCAGCAGTACTTCCTATGGCTACACCTTC. The chain is built from TRBV28 and TRBJ1-2; D not resolved. Germline V CDR1 and CDR2: MDHEN, SYDVKM. Between the trimmed V and J ends, which lost 5 bases and 4 bases, there was a span of 5 bases. The CDR3 loop spans 11 amino acids.

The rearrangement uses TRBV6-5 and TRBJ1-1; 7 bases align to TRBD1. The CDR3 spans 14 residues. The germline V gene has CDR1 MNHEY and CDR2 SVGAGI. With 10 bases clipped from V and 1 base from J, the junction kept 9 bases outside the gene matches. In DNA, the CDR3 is TGTGCCACCCGACAGGGCCAGGGGAACACTGAAGCTTTCTTT. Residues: CATRQGQGNTEAFF.

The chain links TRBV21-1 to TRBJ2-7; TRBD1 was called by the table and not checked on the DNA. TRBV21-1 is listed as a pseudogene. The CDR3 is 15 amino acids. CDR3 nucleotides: TGTGCCAGCAGCCACCGACAGGGGGCTAAGAACGAGCAGTACTTC. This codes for CASSHRQGAKNEQYF.

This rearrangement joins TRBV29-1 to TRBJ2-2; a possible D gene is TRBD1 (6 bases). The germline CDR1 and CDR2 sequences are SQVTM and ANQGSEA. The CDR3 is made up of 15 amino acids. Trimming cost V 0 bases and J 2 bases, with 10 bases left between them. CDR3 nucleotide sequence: TGCAGCGTTGAAGATTCACAGGGTAACACCGGGGAGCTGTTTTTT. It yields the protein CSVEDSQGNTGELFF.

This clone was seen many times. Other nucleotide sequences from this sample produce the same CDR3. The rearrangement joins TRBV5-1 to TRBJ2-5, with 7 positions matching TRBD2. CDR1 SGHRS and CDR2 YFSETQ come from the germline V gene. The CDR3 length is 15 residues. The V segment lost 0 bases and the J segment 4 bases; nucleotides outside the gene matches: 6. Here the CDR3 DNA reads TGCGCCAGCAGCTTGGCCGGAGGGGAGGGAGAGACCCAGTACTTC. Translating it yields CASSLAGGEGETQYF.

CDR3 nucleotide sequence: TGTGCCAGCTCACTTGCGGGACAGATGAACACTGAAGCTTTCTTT. Its protein is CASSLAGQMNTEAFF. The chain recombines TRBV18 with TRBJ1-1; TRBD1 matches at 7 bases. Germline V gene data show CDR1 as KGHSH and CDR2 as LQKENI. The junction had 5 bases not matched to a gene; V was cut back by 4 bases and J by 0 bases. The CDR3 contains 15 residues.

In DNA, the CDR3 is TGTGCCAGCAGTCCCGGGGCTAGCGGGCGCACAGATACGCAGTATTTT. Translation: CASSPGASGRTDTQYF. This chain connects TRBV7-2 to TRBJ2-3, with 8 nucleotides matching TRBD2. The V gene end was trimmed by 6 bases and the J gene end by 1 base; junction bases not matched to a gene: 9. The CDR3 loop spans 16 amino acids. Germline values: CDR1 SGHTA, CDR2 FQGNSA.

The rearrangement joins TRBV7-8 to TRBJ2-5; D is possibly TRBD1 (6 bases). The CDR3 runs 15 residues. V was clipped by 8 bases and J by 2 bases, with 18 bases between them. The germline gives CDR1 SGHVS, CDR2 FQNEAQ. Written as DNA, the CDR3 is TGTGCCAGCGGGGGCTCGGGACGGACTCAAGAGACCCAGTACTTC. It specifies CASGGSGRTQETQYF.

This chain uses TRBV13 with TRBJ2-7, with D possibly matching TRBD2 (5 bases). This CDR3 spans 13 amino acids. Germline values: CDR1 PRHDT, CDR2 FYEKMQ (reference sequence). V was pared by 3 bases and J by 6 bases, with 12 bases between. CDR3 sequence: CASSFDRGSEQYF. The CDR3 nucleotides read TGTGCCAGCAGCTTCGATCGTGGGAGCGAGCAGTACTTC.

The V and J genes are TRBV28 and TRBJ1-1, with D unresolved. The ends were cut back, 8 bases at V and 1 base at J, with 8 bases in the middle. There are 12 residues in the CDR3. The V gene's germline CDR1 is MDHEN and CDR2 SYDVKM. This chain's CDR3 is CASGRGNTEAFF. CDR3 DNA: TGTGCCAGCGGACGGGGGAACACTGAAGCTTTCTTT.

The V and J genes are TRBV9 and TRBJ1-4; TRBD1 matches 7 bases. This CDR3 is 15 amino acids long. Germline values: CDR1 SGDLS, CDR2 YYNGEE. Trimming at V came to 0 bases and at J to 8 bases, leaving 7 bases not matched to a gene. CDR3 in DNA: TGTGCCAGCAGCGTAGCCGGACAGGTTCGGGAAAAACTGTTTTTT. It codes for CASSVAGQVREKLFF.

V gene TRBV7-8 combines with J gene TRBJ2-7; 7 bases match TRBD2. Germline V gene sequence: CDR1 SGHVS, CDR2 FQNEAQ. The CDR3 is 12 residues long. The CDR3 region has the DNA TGTGCTTTAAGGACTAGTCCCTACGAGCAGTACTTC. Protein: CALRTSPYEQYF. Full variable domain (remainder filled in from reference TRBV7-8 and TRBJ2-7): GAGVSQSPRYKVAKRGQDVALRCDPISGHVSLFWYQQALGQGPEFLTYFQNEAQLDKSGLPSDRFFAERPEGSVSTLKIQRTQQEDSAVYLCALRTSPYEQYFGPGTRLTVT.

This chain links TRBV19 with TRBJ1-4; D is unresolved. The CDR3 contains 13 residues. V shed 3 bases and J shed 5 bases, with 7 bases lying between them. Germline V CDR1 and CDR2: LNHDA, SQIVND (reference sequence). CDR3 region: CASSIGRNEKLFF. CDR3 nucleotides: TGTGCCAGTAGTATCGGGAGAAATGAAAAACTGTTTTTT. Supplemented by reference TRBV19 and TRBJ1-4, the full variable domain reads DGGITQSPKYLFRKEGQNVTLSCEQNLNHDAMYWYRQDPGQGLRLIYYSQIVNDFQKGDIAEGYSVSREKKESFPLTVTSAQKNPTAFYLCASSIGRNEKLFFGSGTQLSVL.

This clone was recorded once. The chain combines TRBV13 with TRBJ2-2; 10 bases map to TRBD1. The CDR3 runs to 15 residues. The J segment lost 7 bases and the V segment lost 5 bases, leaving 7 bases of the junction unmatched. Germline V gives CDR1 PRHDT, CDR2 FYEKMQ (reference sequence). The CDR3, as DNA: TGTGCCAGCAGCCCCCGGACAGGGGGTGGCGGGGAGCTGTTTTTT. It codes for CASSPRTGGGGELFF.

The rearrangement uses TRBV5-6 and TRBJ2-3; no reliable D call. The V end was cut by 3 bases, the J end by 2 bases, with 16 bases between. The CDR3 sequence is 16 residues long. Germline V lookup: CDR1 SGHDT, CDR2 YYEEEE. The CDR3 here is CASSSISPWPTDTQYF. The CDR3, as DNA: TGTGCCAGCAGCTCAATCTCCCCCTGGCCCACAGATACGCAGTATTTT.

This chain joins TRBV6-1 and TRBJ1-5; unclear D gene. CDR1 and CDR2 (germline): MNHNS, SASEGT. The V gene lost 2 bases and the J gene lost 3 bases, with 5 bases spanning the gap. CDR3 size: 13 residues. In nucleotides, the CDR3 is TGTGCCAGCAGTGAACAGATCAATCAGCCCCAGCATTTT. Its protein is CASSEQINQPQHF.

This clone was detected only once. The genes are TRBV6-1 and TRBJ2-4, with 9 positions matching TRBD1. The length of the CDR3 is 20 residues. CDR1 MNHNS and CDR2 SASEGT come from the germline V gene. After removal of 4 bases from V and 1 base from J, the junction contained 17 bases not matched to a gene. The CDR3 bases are TGTGCCAGCAGTGGACTGGAGACAGGGGGACGACCCGGGGCCAAAAACATTCAGTACTTC. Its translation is CASSGLETGGRPGAKNIQYF.

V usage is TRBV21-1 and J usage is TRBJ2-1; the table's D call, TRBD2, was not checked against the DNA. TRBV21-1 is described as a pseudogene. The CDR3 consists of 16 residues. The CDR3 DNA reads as TGTGCCAGCAGCTCGGGAGCACTCCGCTCCTACAATGAGCAGTTCTTC. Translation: CASSSGALRSYNEQFF.

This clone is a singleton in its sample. CDR3 sequence reads: CASSEGWLAGVSEQYF. The CDR3 DNA follows: TGTGCCAGCAGTGAAGGGTGGCTAGCGGGAGTCTCGGAGCAGTACTTC. The chain is built from TRBV6-1 and TRBJ2-7; TRBD2 agrees at 10 bases. Germline trimming cut 1 base from V and 7 bases from J; bases unmatched to any gene: 10. Germline assignment: CDR1 MNHNS and CDR2 SASEGT. The CDR3 has 16 amino acids.

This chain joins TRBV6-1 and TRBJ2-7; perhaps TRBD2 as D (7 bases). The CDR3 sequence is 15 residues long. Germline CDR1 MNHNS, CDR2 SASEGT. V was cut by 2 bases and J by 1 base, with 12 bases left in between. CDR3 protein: CASSERGAGSYEQYF. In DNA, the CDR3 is TGTGCCAGCAGTGAACGGGGGGCCGGATCCTACGAGCAGTACTTC.

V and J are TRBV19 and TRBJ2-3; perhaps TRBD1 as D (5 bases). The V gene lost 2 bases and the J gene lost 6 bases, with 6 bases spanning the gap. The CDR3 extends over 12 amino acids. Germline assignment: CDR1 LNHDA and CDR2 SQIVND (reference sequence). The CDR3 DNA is TGTGCCAGTAGTATACAGGGTGATACGCAGTATTTT. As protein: CASSIQGDTQYF. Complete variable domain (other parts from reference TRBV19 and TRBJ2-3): DGGITQSPKYLFRKEGQNVTLSCEQNLNHDAMYWYRQDPGQGLRLIYYSQIVNDFQKGDIAEGYSVSREKKESFPLTVTSAQKNPTAFYLCASSIQGDTQYFGPGTRLTVL.

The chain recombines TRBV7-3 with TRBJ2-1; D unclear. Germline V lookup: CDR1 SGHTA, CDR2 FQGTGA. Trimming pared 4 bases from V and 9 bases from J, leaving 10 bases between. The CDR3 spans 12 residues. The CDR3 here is CASSSLTGEQFF. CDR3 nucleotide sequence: TGTGCCAGCAGCTCCTTGACGGGTGAGCAGTTCTTC.

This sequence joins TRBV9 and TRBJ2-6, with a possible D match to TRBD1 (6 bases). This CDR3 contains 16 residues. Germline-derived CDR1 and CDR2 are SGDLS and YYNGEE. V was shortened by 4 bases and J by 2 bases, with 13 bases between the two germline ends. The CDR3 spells CASSPRQVPGANVLTF. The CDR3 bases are TGTGCCAGCAGCCCGCGACAGGTACCTGGGGCCAACGTCCTGACTTTC.

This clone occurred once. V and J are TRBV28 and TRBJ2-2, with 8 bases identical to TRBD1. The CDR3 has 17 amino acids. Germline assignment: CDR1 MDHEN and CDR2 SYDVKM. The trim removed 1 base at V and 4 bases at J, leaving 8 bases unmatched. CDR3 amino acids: CASSLSATGALTGELFF. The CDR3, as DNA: TGTGCCAGCAGTTTATCCGCGACAGGGGCCCTCACCGGGGAGCTGTTTTTT.

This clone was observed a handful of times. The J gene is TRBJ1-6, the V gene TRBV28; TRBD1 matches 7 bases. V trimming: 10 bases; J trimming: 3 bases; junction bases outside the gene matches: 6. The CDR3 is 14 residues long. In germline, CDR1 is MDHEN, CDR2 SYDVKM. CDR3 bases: TGTGCCACCCAGGGGGGCTTCTATAATTCACCCCTCCACTTT. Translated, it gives CATQGGFYNSPLHF.

The CDR3 DNA is TGTGCCAGCAGTTTTCGGGTCGGACTAGCGGCCTACAATGAGCAGTTCTTC. Translated, it gives CASSFRVGLAAYNEQFF. The V call is TRBV5-4, the J call TRBJ2-1, with 10 bases lining up with TRBD2. Germline-derived CDR1 and CDR2 are SGHNT and YYREEE (reference sequence). V was pared by 5 bases and J by 2 bases, with 10 bases of the junction left unmatched. This CDR3 comprises 17 residues.

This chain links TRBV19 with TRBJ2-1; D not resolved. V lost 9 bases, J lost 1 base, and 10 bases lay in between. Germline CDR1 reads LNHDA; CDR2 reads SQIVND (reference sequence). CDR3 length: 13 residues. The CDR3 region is CASTGSSYNEQFF. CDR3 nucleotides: TGTGCCAGCACCGGTAGTTCCTACAATGAGCAGTTCTTC.

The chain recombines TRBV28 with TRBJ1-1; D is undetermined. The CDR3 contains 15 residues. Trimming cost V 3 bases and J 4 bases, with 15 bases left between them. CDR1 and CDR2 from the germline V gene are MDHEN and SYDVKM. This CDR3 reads CASSFLRAAATEAFF. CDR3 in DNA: TGTGCCAGCAGTTTCCTCCGAGCGGCAGCCACTGAAGCTTTCTTT. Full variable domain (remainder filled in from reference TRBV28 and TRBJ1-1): DVKVTQSSRYLVKRTGEKVFLECVQDMDHENMFWYRQDPGLGLRLIYFSYDVKMKEKGDIPEGYSVSREKKERFSLILESASTNQTSMYLCASSFLRAAATEAFFGQGTRLTVV.